Listed here are 15 T cell receptor beta chains from one sample, sequenced in a study of cytomegalovirus exposure and HLA in healthy donors. Amplification used 60 Vbeta primers and 13 Jbeta primers. Using immunoSEQ multiplex PCR, the repertoire was profiled, and TCRdb retains in-frame clones only, with some absent. The table shows tens of thousands of clones, with roughly 72% occurring only once. Input material: PBMCs. Receptor source: a young man in good health and CMV-seropositive.

The chain joins TRBV5-5 to TRBJ1-2; 8 bases fit TRBD1. The CDR3 consists of 13 residues. The germline V gene has CDR1 SGHKS and CDR2 YYEKEE (reference sequence). V dropped 4 bases and J dropped 3; count of bases not matched to a gene: 2. The CDR3 region has the DNA TGTGCCAGCAGCCGGGACAGGTACTATGGCTACACCTTC. Translated, it gives CASSRDRYYGYTF.

The chain uses TRBV7-9 and TRBJ2-1; 7 bases are shared with TRBD2. The CDR3 contains 17 residues. The V segment lost 4 bases and the J segment 2 bases; nucleotides outside the gene matches: 11. Germline V lookup: CDR1 SEHNR, CDR2 FQNEAQ (reference sequence). CDR3 DNA: TGTGCCAGCAGCTCCCAGTCGAGCGGGGCCGCCTACAATGAGCAGTTCTTC. Encoded protein: CASSSQSSGAAYNEQFF. The entire variable domain, with the rest obtained from reference TRBV7-9 and TRBJ2-1, is as follows: DTGVSQNPRHKITKRGQNVTFRCDPISEHNRLYWYRQTLGQGPEFLTYFQNEAQLEKSRLLSDRFSAERPKGSFSTLEIQRTEQGDSAMYLCASSSQSSGAAYNEQFFGPGTRLTVL.

This chain links TRBV7-9 with TRBJ1-4; D not resolved. V was pared by 8 bases and J by 8 bases, with 9 bases between. CDR3 length equals 11 residues. CDR1 is SEHNR and CDR2 is FQNEAQ in the germline V gene (reference sequence). The CDR3 reads CASRSGEKLFF. CDR3 coding DNA: TGTGCCAGCCGCTCAGGAGAAAAACTGTTTTTT.

The chain uses TRBV6-1 and TRBJ1-1; 7 nucleotides line up with TRBD1. The junction had 4 bases not matched to a gene; V was cut back by 8 bases and J by 1 base. The CDR3 consists of 13 residues. Looked up from germline, CDR1 is MNHNS and CDR2 is SASEGT. CDR3 protein: CASPRTGNTEAFF. As DNA, the CDR3 is TGTGCCAGCCCGAGGACAGGGAACACTGAAGCTTTCTTT.

The chain links TRBV18 to TRBJ2-2, with D hard to call. This CDR3 has 16 amino acids. Germline V CDR1 and CDR2: KGHSH, LQKENI. V was clipped by 4 bases and J by 1 base, with 13 bases between them. CDR3 coding DNA: TGTGCCAGCTCACGACTCTCGACCCGGAACACCGGGGAGCTGTTTTTT. Residues: CASSRLSTRNTGELFF.

The CDR3 sequence is CASSPPSGKETQYF. CDR3 bases: TGTGCCAGCAGCCCTCCTAGCGGCAAAGAGACCCAGTACTTC. This chain links TRBV14 with TRBJ2-5, with 7 bases matching TRBD2. This CDR3 is built from 14 residues. Germline CDR1 SGHDN, CDR2 FVKESK. V shed 4 bases, J shed 3 bases, and the junction held 5 bases outside the gene matches.

In its sample, this clone was seen a few times. V is TRBV5-1 and J is TRBJ1-1; 12 nucleotides align to TRBD1. With V trimmed by 0 bases and J by 10 bases, 10 bases remained unmatched. The CDR3 has 16 residues. Germline V lookup: CDR1 SGHRS, CDR2 YFSETQ. CDR3 sequence reads: CASSLAGTGGKLGAFF. DNA for the CDR3: TGCGCCAGCAGCTTGGCGGGGACAGGGGGCAAATTAGGAGCTTTCTTT.

CDR3 nucleotide sequence: TGTGCCAGCAGTTTTTGGACAGCTAGCACAGATACGCAGTATTTT. The encoded protein is CASSFWTASTDTQYF. V gene TRBV28 combines with J gene TRBJ2-3; tentative D call: TRBD1 (6 bases). CDR3 length: 15 residues. With 3 bases removed from V and 0 bases from J, the gap between germline ends came to 10 bases. Germline assignment: CDR1 MDHEN and CDR2 SYDVKM. Full variable domain (outside the CDR3, taken from reference TRBV28 and TRBJ2-3): DVKVTQSSRYLVKRTGEKVFLECVQDMDHENMFWYRQDPGLGLRLIYFSYDVKMKEKGDIPEGYSVSREKKERFSLILESASTNQTSMYLCASSFWTASTDTQYFGPGTRLTVL.

This clone was seen a handful of times. This chain's CDR3 is CASSLASETQYF. The CDR3 DNA sequence: TGCGCCAGCAGCTTGGCCTCGGAGACCCAGTACTTC. The chain has TRBV5-1 and TRBJ2-5; no clear D. The germline V and J ends were trimmed by 0 bases and 5 bases, with 5 bases remaining between them. Germline CDR1 reads SGHRS; CDR2 reads YFSETQ. The CDR3 length is 12 residues.

This chain joins TRBV7-2 and TRBJ2-2, with 8 nucleotides matching TRBD1. V dropped 4 bases and J dropped 2; count of bases not matched to a gene: 3. This CDR3 has 15 amino acids. Germline V gene data show CDR1 as SGHTA and CDR2 as FQGNSA. CDR3 bases: TGTGCCAGCAGCTCCGGACAGGGTAACACCGGGGAGCTGTTTTTT. Protein product: CASSSGQGNTGELFF.

The chain links TRBV7-8 to TRBJ2-3; the match to TRBD2 covers 9 bases. The V and J ends lost 5 bases and 5 bases, in that order; junction bases with no gene match: 14. The CDR3 has 17 amino acids. Germline CDR1 and CDR2: SGHVS and FQNEAQ. CDR3 in amino acids: CASSAARWREGGDTQYF. In DNA form, the CDR3 reads TGTGCCAGCAGCGCAGCCCGGTGGCGGGAGGGGGGAGATACGCAGTATTTT.

A note on this clone: The sample holds other DNA sequences that translate to the same CDR3. V gene TRBV9 combines with J gene TRBJ2-3; 7 bases are a match to TRBD1. This CDR3 spans 15 amino acids. The V and J ends lost 4 bases and 2 bases, in that order; junction bases with no gene match: 7. The germline CDR1 and CDR2 sequences are SGDLS and YYNGEE. In DNA form, the CDR3 reads TGTGCCAGCAGCTCCGGGACAGTCCTCACAGATACGCAGTATTTT. It specifies CASSSGTVLTDTQYF. Looking up the rest from reference TRBV9 and TRBJ2-3 gives the full variable domain: DSGVTQTPKHLITATGQRVTLRCSPRSGDLSVYWYQQSLDQGLQFLIQYYNGEERAKGNILERFSAQQFPDLHSELNLSSLELGDSALYFCASSSGTVLTDTQYFGPGTRLTVL.

The chain employs TRBV30 and TRBJ2-3; D might be TRBD2 (6 bases). The CDR3 runs to 16 residues. The germline V gene has CDR1 GTSNPN and CDR2 SVGIG (reference sequence). V shed 4 bases and J shed 2 bases, with 19 bases lying between them. In DNA form, the CDR3 reads TGTGCCTGGACCCTCCCGGGGAGGCCCCCCACAGATACGCAGTATTTT. Encoded protein: CAWTLPGRPPTDTQYF.

This clone was detected only once. The rearrangement uses TRBV15 and TRBJ2-1; TRBD2 matches 9 bases. CDR3 length: 17 amino acids. Germline V gene data show CDR1 as LNHNV and CDR2 as YYDKDF (reference sequence). Germline trimming cut 0 bases from V and 7 bases from J; bases unmatched to any gene: 10. This CDR3 is CATSRDKVAGVVNEQFF. CDR3 in DNA: TGTGCCACCAGCAGAGATAAGGTAGCGGGGGTGGTGAATGAGCAGTTCTTC.

This sequence joins TRBV4-1 and TRBJ1-1, with D possibly being TRBD1 (5 bases). V lost 5 bases and J lost 5, with 24 bases in between. The CDR3 has 17 amino acids. CDR1 and CDR2 (germline): MGHRA, YSYEKL. The CDR3: CASSDTPPQGGGTEAFF. The DNA for the CDR3 is TGCGCCAGCAGCGATACCCCCCCCCAGGGCGGGGGAACTGAAGCTTTCTTT.